The 27 T cell receptor beta chains presented below share a single source sample, sequenced in a study of T-cell reconstitution after alpha-beta-depleted transplantation in children. The library targeted TCRbeta and was prepared with unique molecular identifiers. One entry per CDR3 protein results from TCRdb running MiXCR on the PCR reads. The sample carries about 640,000 distinct CDR3 sequences, roughly 17% recorded once. The sample in question was PBMCs from the stem cell graft donor, obtained from the stem cell graft. These receptors were collected from a human donor who donated a stem cell graft to a child with acute myeloid leukemia.

This clonotype occurred a few times. The gene calls are TRBV12-5 and TRBJ2-5, with D maybe TRBD2 (6 bases). The CDR3 consists of 14 residues. The germline V gene encodes CDR1 LGHNT and CDR2 FRNRAP. Trimming shortened V by 6 bases and J by 2 bases, and 13 bases separated the two germline ends. This chain's CDR3 is CASGGGRQQETQYF. The CDR3 DNA follows: TGTGCTAGTGGAGGTGGGAGGCAGCAAGAGACCCAGTACTTC.

This clonotype was seen at least ten times. The chain combines TRBV12-3 or TRBV12-4 with TRBJ2-3; 11 nucleotides align to TRBD2. CDR3 length equals 16 residues. Trimming cost V 5 bases and J 0 bases; bases outside gene matches: 4. CDR3 nucleotides: TGTGCCAGCAGTCCGCGACTAGCGGGGAGCACAGATACGCAGTATTTT. Protein: CASSPRLAGSTDTQYF.

This clonotype was observed at least ten times. The V and J genes are TRBV20-1 and TRBJ1-2; weak D call: TRBD1 (5 bases). CDR3 length equals 13 residues. In germline, CDR1 is DFQATT, CDR2 SNEGSKA (reference sequence). Trimming left V 3 bases short and J 3 bases short, with 11 bases between. The CDR3 is CSARRDGHYGYTF. The CDR3, as DNA: TGCAGTGCTAGGAGGGACGGGCACTATGGCTACACCTTC.

At least ten counts were recorded for this clonotype. V and J are TRBV12-3 or TRBV12-4 and TRBJ2-7, with D hard to call. V was clipped by 3 bases and J by 1 base, with 10 bases between them. The CDR3 spans 14 residues. CDR3 in DNA: TGTGCCAGCAGTTTCCCTGACGGATCCTACGAGCAGTACTTC. It yields the protein CASSFPDGSYEQYF.

This clonotype was counted many times. This chain links TRBV29-1 with TRBJ1-2; no reliable D call. V gave up 3 bases and J gave up 8 bases, with 10 bases separating them. Per germline, CDR1 SQVTM and CDR2 ANQGSEA. The CDR3 has 11 amino acids. The DNA of the CDR3 is TGCAGCGTTGATTGGGTGGGCGGCTACACCTTC. Protein product: CSVDWVGGYTF. The variable domain in full, with the rest retrieved from reference TRBV29-1 and TRBJ1-2, is SAVISQKPSRDICQRGTSLTIQCQVDSQVTMMFWYRQQPGQSLTLIATANQGSEATYESGFVIDKFPISRPNLTFSTLTVSNMSPEDSSIYLCSVDWVGGYTFGSGTRLTVV.

The rearrangement uses TRBV12-3 or TRBV12-4 and TRBJ2-7; 8 positions agree with TRBD1. With V trimmed by 6 bases and J by 1 base, 8 bases remained unmatched. The CDR3 covers 15 residues. The CDR3 loop reads CASSFGTGGSYEQYV. CDR3 nucleotide sequence: TGTGCCAGCAGCTTCGGGACAGGTGGATCCTACGAGCAGTACGTC.

In this sample, this clonotype turned up a few times. The V and J genes are TRBV5-1 and TRBJ2-5, with TRBD2 identical over 7 bases. J lost 5 bases, V lost 4 bases, and 11 bases had no gene match. Germline-derived CDR1 and CDR2 are SGHRS and YFSETQ. The CDR3 has 15 amino acids. CDR3 coding DNA: TGCGCCAGCAGCCCAGGACTAGTAGGAACGGAGACCCAGTACTTC. As protein: CASSPGLVGTETQYF.

This clonotype was counted between two and nine times. The V and J genes are TRBV20-1 and TRBJ2-2; 8 positions match TRBD1. CDR1 is DFQATT and CDR2 is SNEGSKA in the germline V gene (reference sequence). This CDR3 is 14 amino acids long. Trimming took 5 bases from V and 4 from J; bases not matched to a gene: 6. The CDR3 loop reads CSAPRGRTTGELFF. The CDR3, as DNA: TGCAGTGCTCCCAGGGGGCGCACCACCGGGGAGCTGTTTTTT.

The chain couples TRBV11-1 to TRBJ2-7; D may be TRBD1 (6 bases). The CDR3 consists of 14 residues. Trimming left V 1 base short and J 2 bases short, with 9 bases between. Per germline, CDR1 SGHAT and CDR2 FQDESV (reference sequence). CDR3: CASSLETGTYEQYF. The CDR3 DNA reads as TGTGCCAGCAGCTTAGAAACAGGGACCTACGAGCAGTACTTC.

The CDR3 here is CASSYAAPGGGDYEQYV. The CDR3 region has the DNA TGTGCCAGCAGTTACGCAGCCCCTGGAGGGGGAGATTACGAGCAGTACGTC. The chain links TRBV6-5 to TRBJ2-7; D could derive from TRBD1 or TRBD2 (6 bases each). CDR1 is MNHEY, CDR2 SVGAGI, per germline. The CDR3 has 17 residues. V lost 2 bases and J 4 bases, leaving 21 bases between the germline ends.

This clonotype was counted between two and nine times. The J gene is TRBJ1-6, the V gene TRBV18; D not certain. CDR1 and CDR2 from the germline V gene are KGHSH and LQKENI. The V gene lost 2 bases and the J gene lost 0 bases, with 11 bases spanning the gap. The CDR3 spans 17 residues. CDR3 in amino acids: CASSPSSGSSYNSPLHF. DNA for the CDR3: TGTGCCAGCTCACCATCGTCGGGGAGCTCCTATAATTCACCCCTCCACTTT.

This clonotype was seen a few times. The gene calls are TRBV12-3 or TRBV12-4 and TRBJ2-3; no clear D. The CDR3 length is 16 residues. Deletions cut 5 bases from V and 1 base from J, with 16 bases between. CDR3 sequence (DNA): TGTGCCAGCAGTGTTGTCCTGCTCCAAGGCACAGATACGCAGTATTTT. Amino acid sequence: CASSVVLLQGTDTQYF.

In its sample, this clonotype was seen a few times. J is TRBJ2-5 and V is TRBV4-1; D is uncertain. Germline V gene data show CDR1 as MGHRA and CDR2 as YSYEKL. There are 13 residues in the CDR3. V lost 4 bases and J lost 5, with 11 bases in between. The CDR3 region has the DNA TGCGCCAGCAGCCCCAATTCTAGGGAGACCCAGTACTTC. Amino acids: CASSPNSRETQYF.

In this sample, this clonotype turned up many times. The chain joins TRBV30 to TRBJ1-1; 7 nucleotides agree with TRBD1. This CDR3 comprises 13 residues. Unmatched junction bases numbered 3, after V lost 0 bases and J lost 5 bases. Germline-derived CDR1 and CDR2 are GTSNPN and SVGIG (reference sequence). The CDR3 protein is CAWSVTGETEAFF. The CDR3 DNA reads TGTGCCTGGAGTGTCACAGGGGAAACTGAAGCTTTCTTT.

This clonotype came up many times. V is TRBV29-1 and J is TRBJ2-3; weak D call: TRBD2 (6 bases). V dropped 5 bases and J dropped 0 bases, with 9 bases sitting between them. Germline CDR1 is SQVTM and CDR2 is ANQGSEA. This CDR3 comprises 13 residues. In DNA form, the CDR3 reads TGCAGCGTTAGGCGGGATAGCACAGATACGCAGTATTTT. It is translated as CSVRRDSTDTQYF.

This clonotype has at least ten counts. This chain connects TRBV6-1 to TRBJ1-6; D is undetermined. The ends were cut back, 4 bases at V and 7 bases at J, with 8 bases in the middle. The CDR3 extends over 13 amino acids. Germline CDR1 is MNHNS and CDR2 is SASEGT. CDR3 coding DNA: TGTGCCAGCAGTGCGGGGATCAATTCACCCCTCCACTTT. This translates into CASSAGINSPLHF.

The genes are TRBV3-1 and TRBJ2-1, with D perhaps TRBD2 (5 bases). Germline loops: CDR1 LGHDT, CDR2 YNNKEL (reference sequence). V was clipped by 5 bases and J by 8 bases, with 10 bases between them. This CDR3 spans 12 amino acids. The CDR3 DNA reads as TGTGCCAGCAGCGGATGGGAGCATGAGCAGTTCTTC. This codes for CASSGWEHEQFF.

This clonotype was observed at least ten times. V gene TRBV7-9 combines with J gene TRBJ2-1, with a weak D call TRBD1 (6 bases). The CDR3 is 13 amino acids. With 0 bases removed from V and 6 bases from J, the gap between germline ends came to 6 bases. Germline CDR1 SEHNR, CDR2 FQNEAQ (reference sequence). The CDR3 sequence: CASSLAQGNEQFF. The DNA for the CDR3 is TGTGCCAGCAGCTTAGCACAGGGCAATGAGCAGTTCTTC.

This clonotype was seen ten or more times. For the CDR3, the DNA is TGTGCCAGCAGCTTACCTATCCAGGACAGGGTTAGCCAGTACTTC. This sequence encodes CASSLPIQDRVSQYF. This chain connects TRBV5-5 to TRBJ2-5, with 8 bases fitting TRBD1. The junction had 13 bases not matched to a gene; V was cut back by 2 bases and J by 10 bases. The CDR3 has 15 amino acids. The V gene's germline CDR1 is SGHKS and CDR2 YYEKEE (reference sequence).

This clonotype has only a few counts. This sequence joins TRBV7-2 and TRBJ1-1; 9 bases line up with TRBD1. The CDR3 has 16 residues. CDR1 and CDR2 from the germline V gene are SGHTA and FQGNSA. The trim removed 4 bases at V and 3 bases at J, leaving 9 bases unmatched. As DNA, the CDR3 is TGTGCCAGCAGCTATCGCCGGACAGGGGAAGACACTGAAGCTTTCTTT. Its translation is CASSYRRTGEDTEAFF.

At least ten counts were recorded for this clonotype. The rearrangement joins TRBV5-1 to TRBJ2-7; possibly TRBD1 for D (5 bases). The V gene's germline CDR1 is SGHRS and CDR2 YFSETQ. Trimming pared 6 bases from V and 6 bases from J, leaving 16 bases between. The CDR3 has 13 amino acids. The CDR3 DNA reads as TGCGCCAGCACCAGGGAAGTCCGAGGCGAGCAGTACTTC. Its translation is CASTREVRGEQYF.

This chain joins TRBV19 and TRBJ1-5; D might be TRBD1 (5 bases). The germline gives CDR1 LNHDA, CDR2 SQIVND (reference sequence). CDR3 length equals 15 residues. The V gene lost 6 bases and the J gene lost 3 bases, with 15 bases spanning the gap. The CDR3 spells CASRRGGTSNQPQHF. The CDR3 DNA follows: TGTGCCAGTAGGAGGGGAGGAACCTCCAATCAGCCCCAGCATTTT. The full variable domain, completed using reference TRBV19 and TRBJ1-5, is DGGITQSPKYLFRKEGQNVTLSCEQNLNHDAMYWYRQDPGQGLRLIYYSQIVNDFQKGDIAEGYSVSREKKESFPLTVTSAQKNPTAFYLCASRRGGTSNQPQHFGDGTRLSIL.

The V gene is TRBV7-6, the J gene TRBJ1-4; a weak D match, TRBD1 (5 bases). V lost 2 bases to trimming and J lost 4 bases, with 11 bases between them. Germline V CDR1 and CDR2: SGHVS, FNYEAQ. This CDR3 contains 15 residues. CDR3 sequence: CASSLTGRVNEKLFF. As DNA, the CDR3 is TGTGCCAGCAGCTTAACTGGCAGGGTTAATGAAAAACTGTTTTTT.

This clonotype showed up many times. The chain is built from TRBV20-1 and TRBJ2-7; tentatively, D is TRBD2 (7 bases). CDR3 length equals 17 residues. Trimming stripped 0 bases from V and 3 bases from J, with 21 bases between. The germline gives CDR1 DFQATT, CDR2 SNEGSKA (reference sequence). The CDR3 DNA reads as TGCAGTGCTAGAGATCTAGGCCTAGGGGGGGCAAACTACGAGCAGTACGTC. It specifies CSARDLGLGGANYEQYV.

This clonotype was counted between two and nine times. This chain connects TRBV4-2 to TRBJ2-5, with D unresolved. This CDR3 contains 15 residues. V was shortened by 0 bases and J by 1 base, with 9 bases between the two germline ends. Germline V gene sequence: CDR1 LGHNA, CDR2 YNFKEQ. CDR3 protein: CASSQEMQPQETQYF. CDR3 sequence (DNA): TGTGCCAGCAGCCAAGAGATGCAGCCCCAAGAGACCCAGTACTTC.

This clonotype was seen many times. The rearrangement joins TRBV24-1 to TRBJ2-1; TRBD1 agrees at 7 bases. Trimming cost V 5 bases and J 6 bases; bases outside gene matches: 6. The CDR3 contains 14 residues. Germline assignment: CDR1 KGHDR and CDR2 SFDVKD. This CDR3 reads CATSGQGRTNEQFF. CDR3 nucleotides: TGTGCCACCAGTGGACAGGGAAGGACCAATGAGCAGTTCTTC.

This clonotype has only a few counts. This chain joins TRBV20-1 and TRBJ2-1, with 12 bases aligning to TRBD2. CDR3 length equals 19 residues. Trimming took 2 bases from V and 0 from J; bases not matched to a gene: 11. CDR1 is DFQATT, CDR2 SNEGSKA, per germline (reference sequence). DNA of the CDR3: TGCAGTGCTAGATCAGGGGGGCTAGCGGGGGGGGGCTCCTACAATGAGCAGTTCTTC. It codes for CSARSGGLAGGGSYNEQFF.